This TCR beta chain appears in the sequencing data of a study of shared clonotypes between healthy human individuals. Study conclusions and caveats: With few donors, the genetic and exposure-history diversity represented was limited.

CDR1 SEHNR and CDR2 FQNEAQ come from the germline V gene (reference sequence). This CDR3 is 17 amino acids long. The data were produced by immunoSEQ multiplex PCR, yet TCRdb's version contains in-frame clones alone and is incomplete. The table has 2 million to 3 million clones, approximately 93% seen once. A remark on this clone: The antigen remains undetermined.

This TCR derives from a man between 18 and 35 years old in good health. Some clones in this sample may be carry-over from other donors' samples. The V gene is TRBV7-9, the J gene TRBJ2-5; 7 nucleotides agree with TRBD1. Material: naive CD4+ T cells from PBMCs. Subset specified: CD45RA+ positively selected. The CDR3: CAITGTARVQPGETQYF. The CDR3, as DNA: TGTGCAATCACCGGGACAGCCAGAGTCCAACCGGGGGAGACCCAGTACTTC.